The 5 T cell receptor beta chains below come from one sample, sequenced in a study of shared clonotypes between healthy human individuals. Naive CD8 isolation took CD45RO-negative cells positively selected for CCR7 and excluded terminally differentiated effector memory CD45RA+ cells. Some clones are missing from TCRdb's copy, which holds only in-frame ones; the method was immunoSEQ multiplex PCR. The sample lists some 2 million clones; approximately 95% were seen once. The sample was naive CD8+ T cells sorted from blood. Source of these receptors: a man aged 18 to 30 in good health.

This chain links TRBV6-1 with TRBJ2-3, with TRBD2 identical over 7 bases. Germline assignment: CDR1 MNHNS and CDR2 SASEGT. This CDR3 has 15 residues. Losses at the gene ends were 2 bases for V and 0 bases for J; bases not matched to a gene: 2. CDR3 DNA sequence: TGTGCCAGCAGTGAAAGGCGGGAGAGCACAGATACGCAGTATTTT. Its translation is CASSERRESTDTQYF.

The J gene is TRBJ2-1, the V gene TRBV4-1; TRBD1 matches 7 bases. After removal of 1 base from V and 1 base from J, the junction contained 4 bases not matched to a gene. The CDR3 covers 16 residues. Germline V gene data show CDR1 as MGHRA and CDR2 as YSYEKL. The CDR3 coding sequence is TGCGCCAGCAGCCAAGTTGTACAGGGGTCCTACAATGAGCAGTTCTTC. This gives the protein CASSQVVQGSYNEQFF.

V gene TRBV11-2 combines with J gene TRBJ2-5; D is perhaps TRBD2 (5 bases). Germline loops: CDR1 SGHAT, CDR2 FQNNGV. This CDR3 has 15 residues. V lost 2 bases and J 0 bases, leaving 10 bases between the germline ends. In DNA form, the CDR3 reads TGTGCCAGCAGCTTAACCTGGGAGCACCAAGAGACCCAGTACTTC. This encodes CASSLTWEHQETQYF. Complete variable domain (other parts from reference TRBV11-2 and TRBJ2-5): EAGVAQSPRYKIIEKRQSVAFWCNPISGHATLYWYQQILGQGPKLLIQFQNNGVVDDSQLPKDRFSAERLKGVDSTLKIQPAKLEDSAVYLCASSLTWEHQETQYFGPGTRLLVL.

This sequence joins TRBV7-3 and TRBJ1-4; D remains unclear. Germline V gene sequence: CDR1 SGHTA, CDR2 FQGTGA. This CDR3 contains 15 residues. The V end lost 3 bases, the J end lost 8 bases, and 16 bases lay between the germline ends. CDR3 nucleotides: TGTGCCAGCAGCTTCAACGGAGGGATTGAAGAAAAACTGTTTTTT. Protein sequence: CASSFNGGIEEKLFF.

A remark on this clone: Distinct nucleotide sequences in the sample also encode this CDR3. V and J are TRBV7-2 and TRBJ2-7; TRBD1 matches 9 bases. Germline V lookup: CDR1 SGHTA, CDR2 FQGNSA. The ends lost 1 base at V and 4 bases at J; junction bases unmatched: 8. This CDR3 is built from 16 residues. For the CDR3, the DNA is TGTGCCAGCAGCTTAGACTCCGGGACAGGGATTTACGAGCAGTACTTC. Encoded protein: CASSLDSGTGIYEQYF. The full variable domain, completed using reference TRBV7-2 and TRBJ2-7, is GAGVSQSPSNKVTEKGKDVELRCDPISGHTALYWYRQSLGQGLEFLIYFQGNSAPDKSGLPSDRFSAERTGGSVSTLTIQRTQQEDSAVYLCASSLDSGTGIYEQYFGPGTRLTVT.